The rows below give T cell receptor beta chains drawn from one sample of a study of blood T cells in healthy people across ages. TCRdb reprocessed the 5' RACE reads with MiXCR, giving one entry per CDR3 protein. The top ten clones hold around 0.75% of a sample with 800,000 to 1,300,000 distinct CDR3 sequences, around 25% of them seen once. This sample was shared with a second study, whose subject was T cells of mothers and their children.

Source material: blood. The receptors were gathered from a girl aged 2-15 years in good health. Each CDR3 is given with its conserved first and last residue. Fields, in order: D gene, J gene, V gene, clone size, CDR3 protein, CDR3 DNA. The D gene is left open where the match is weak. Size is stated for part of the rows, as once, few or many counts, or as a class when the clone is expanded.

TRBD1 | TRBJ1-5 | TRBV6-6 | few | CASSLPGTGVLTQHF | TGTGCCAGCAGCCTGCCCGGGACAGGGGTTTTAACCCAGCATTTT
. | TRBJ1-3 | TRBV7-8 | . | CASSFFTDSGNTIYF | TGTGCCAGCAGCTTTTTCACCGACTCTGGAAACACCATATATTTT
. | TRBJ2-7 | TRBV3-1 | few | CASSQDLGASEQYF | TGTGCCAGCAGCCAAGACCTAGGGGCCAGCGAGCAGTACTTC
. | TRBJ2-3 | TRBV7-9 | . | CASSRDTISTDTQYF | TGTGCCAGCAGCCGGGACACCATAAGCACAGATACGCAGTATTTT
. | TRBJ2-1 | TRBV7-9 | . | CASSGDWSNEQFF | TGTGCCAGCAGCGGGGACTGGAGCAATGAGCAGTTCTTC
TRBD1 | TRBJ2-1 | TRBV11-2 | . | CASTLQGDSYNEQFF | TGTGCCAGCACCCTCCAGGGGGACTCCTACAATGAGCAGTTCTTC
TRBD2 | TRBJ2-4 | TRBV29-1 | . | CSVEEGTSGRTLQYF | TGCAGCGTTGAAGAGGGGACTAGCGGGAGAACCCTTCAGTACTTC
. | TRBJ1-1 | TRBV3-1 | few | CASSLISRDFEAFF | TGTGCCAGCAGCCTGATTTCCCGGGACTTTGAAGCTTTCTTT
. | TRBJ1-4 | TRBV12-3/TRBV12-4 | few | CASSLRQGLNEKLFF | TGTGCCAGCAGTTTAAGGCAGGGTCTTAATGAAAAACTGTTTTTT
TRBD1 | TRBJ2-7 | TRBV7-9 | few | CASSSAGSTGGLSYEQYF | TGTGCCAGCAGCTCCGCCGGTTCGACAGGGGGCCTCTCCTACGAGCAGTACTTC
TRBD1 | TRBJ2-5 | TRBV3-1 | . | CASSQATGTGPETQYF | TGTGCCAGCAGCCAGGCAACCGGGACAGGGCCGGAGACCCAGTACTTC
. | TRBJ2-7 | TRBV20-1 | few | CSANPRTDPYEQYF | TGCAGTGCTAACCCCCGGACGGATCCCTACGAGCAGTACTTC
TRBD1 | TRBJ1-5 | TRBV5-1 | few | CASSSTGDGNQPQHF | TGCGCCAGCAGCTCGACAGGGGATGGCAATCAGCCCCAGCATTTT
. | TRBJ2-6 | TRBV14 | . | CASSPWGFVTGANVLTF | TGTGCCAGCAGCCCATGGGGCTTTGTGACTGGGGCCAACGTCCTGACTTTC
. | TRBJ2-3 | TRBV6-5 | . | CASSYGQMGGTDTQYF | TGTGCCAGCAGTTACGGACAGATGGGTGGCACAGATACGCAGTATTTT
. | TRBJ1-2 | TRBV28 | . | CASSLTPVYGYTF | TGTGCCAGCAGTTTAACACCCGTCTATGGCTACACCTTC
TRBD1 | TRBJ1-4 | TRBV12-3/TRBV12-4 | once | CASSFVGDREKLFF | TGTGCCAGCAGTTTCGTGGGGGACAGAGAAAAACTGTTTTTT
. | TRBJ1-2 | TRBV29-1 | few | CSVEGTEGYTF | TGCAGCGTTGAGGGGACTGAGGGCTACACCTTC
. | TRBJ2-3 | TRBV29-1 | . | CSVGLRGTDTQYF | TGCAGCGTTGGGCTACGAGGCACAGATACGCAGTATTTT
TRBD1 | TRBJ1-6 | TRBV4-1 | few | CASSQPGQGLPLHF | TGCGCCAGCAGCCAACCGGGACAGGGGCTACCCCTCCACTTT
TRBD2 | TRBJ2-1 | TRBV7-2 | . | CASRVGLAKEQFF | TGTGCCAGCAGGGTGGGACTAGCGAAAGAGCAGTTCTTC
. | TRBJ1-1 | TRBV15 | . | CATSTGGRLNTEAFF | TGTGCCACCAGCACGGGGGGGAGATTAAACACTGAAGCTTTCTTT
. | TRBJ2-5 | TRBV6-2/TRBV6-3 | . | CASSYDLEGEAETQYF | TGTGCCAGCAGTTACGATCTTGAGGGGGAGGCAGAGACCCAGTACTTC
. | TRBJ1-1 | TRBV20-1 | few | CSARGYRVDTEAFF | TGCAGTGCTAGGGGGTACAGGGTGGACACTGAAGCTTTCTTT
. | TRBJ2-3 | TRBV20-1 | . | CSADPGTGFTDTQYF | TGCAGTGCAGACCCCGGGACGGGGTTCACAGATACGCAGTATTTT
. | TRBJ1-5 | TRBV19 | . | CASSIAPREPQHF | TGTGCCAGTAGTATCGCCCCCCGGGAGCCCCAGCATTTT
. | TRBJ1-1 | TRBV7-9 | . | CASSLAVRTEAFF | TGTGCCAGCAGCTTAGCTGTCCGCACTGAAGCTTTCTTT
. | TRBJ2-3 | TRBV7-9 | few | CASSLESFADTQYF | TGTGCCAGCAGCTTAGAATCTTTCGCAGATACGCAGTATTTT
. | TRBJ1-5 | TRBV4-3 | few | CANSQDSGQPQHF | TGCGCCAACAGCCAAGATAGTGGGCAGCCCCAGCATTTT
TRBD1 | TRBJ1-1 | TRBV6-5 | . | CASSQSTGTEAFF | TGTGCCAGCAGTCAATCGACAGGGACTGAAGCTTTCTTT
TRBD1 | TRBJ2-7 | TRBV28 | few | CASIPGDRGSYEQYF | TGTGCCAGCATTCCCGGGGACAGGGGGTCCTACGAGCAGTACTTC
TRBD2 | TRBJ2-7 | TRBV10-1 | few | CASSEGAGGSYEQYF | TGCGCCAGCAGTGAAGGAGCGGGAGGTTCCTACGAGCAGTACTTC
TRBD1 | TRBJ2-7 | TRBV15 | few | CATSRAPGQGYEQYF | TGTGCCACCAGCAGAGCCCCGGGACAGGGCTACGAGCAGTACTTC
TRBD1 | TRBJ2-5 | TRBV5-6 | . | CASSLRQGTEAQYF | TGTGCCAGCAGCTTGAGACAGGGGACGGAGGCCCAGTACTTC
. | TRBJ1-1 | TRBV6-1 | . | CASSTGAGPLNTEAFF | TGTGCCAGCAGTACCGGGGCAGGGCCCTTGAACACTGAAGCTTTCTTT
TRBD1 | TRBJ1-4 | TRBV6-2/TRBV6-3 | . | CASSYSRGRVEKLFF | TGTGCCAGCAGTTATTCGAGGGGGCGCGTTGAAAAACTGTTTTTT
. | TRBJ1-6 | TRBV4-1 | . | CASSQDARRSYSPLHF | TGCGCCAGCAGCCAAGATGCTCGGAGGTCGTATTCACCCCTCCACTTT
. | TRBJ1-3 | TRBV9 | . | CASSARQSGSGNTIYF | TGTGCCAGCAGCGCGCGACAGTCGGGCTCTGGAAACACCATATATTTT
. | TRBJ2-4 | TRBV4-3 | . | CASDTLLAKNIQYF | TGCGCCAGCGATACTTTACTAGCCAAAAACATTCAGTACTTC
. | TRBJ2-4 | TRBV20-1 | . | CSASTMGDAIQYF | TGCAGTGCTAGTACCATGGGGGATGCCATTCAGTACTTC
. | TRBJ2-3 | TRBV7-8 | . | CASSLTPMGYTDTQYF | TGTGCCAGCAGCCTCACCCCAATGGGATACACAGATACGCAGTATTTT
TRBD1 | TRBJ1-1 | TRBV2 | few | CASSVTGGNTEAFF | TGTGCCAGCAGTGTTACAGGGGGGAACACTGAAGCTTTCTTT
TRBD1 | TRBJ2-7 | TRBV3-1 | few | CASSQDRTGSYEQYF | TGTGCCAGCAGCCAAGACAGGACAGGCTCCTACGAGCAGTACTTC
TRBD2 | TRBJ2-5 | TRBV7-6 | few | CASTRYQAGGETQYF | TGTGCCAGCACCCGATACCAAGCGGGAGGGGAGACCCAGTACTTC
. | TRBJ1-1 | TRBV9 | few | CASSVTGTYPPNTEAFF | TGTGCCAGCAGCGTAACCGGGACCTACCCTCCGAACACTGAAGCTTTCTTT
TRBD1 | TRBJ2-7 | TRBV27 | few | CASSRGHSYEQYF | TGTGCCAGCAGCAGGGGGCACTCCTACGAGCAGTACTTC
. | TRBJ2-7 | TRBV7-7 | few | CASSLSGRIDEQYF | TGTGCTAGCAGCTTATCAGGCAGGATTGACGAGCAGTACTTC
TRBD1 | TRBJ2-3 | TRBV29-1 | . | CSVGPRGTDTQYF | TGCAGCGTGGGGCCCAGGGGGACAGATACGCAGTATTTT
. | TRBJ2-1 | TRBV12-3/TRBV12-4 | . | CAGSWGRVFYLGNEQFF | TGTGCCGGCAGTTGGGGTAGGGTATTCTACCTAGGCAATGAGCAGTTCTTC
. | TRBJ2-1 | TRBV29-1 | . | CSVEVGPDNRYLEQFF | TGCAGCGTTGAAGTAGGTCCAGACAATAGATACCTAGAGCAGTTCTTC
TRBD2 | TRBJ2-7 | TRBV20-1 | . | CSVKLAGTYEQYF | TGCAGTGTTAAACTAGCGGGGACCTACGAGCAGTACTTC
. | TRBJ2-3 | TRBV27 | . | CASSLSGLPTDTQYF | TGTGCCAGCAGTTTATCCGGTTTGCCGACAGATACGCAGTATTTT
. | TRBJ1-1 | TRBV7-9 | . | CASSLVVEGEAFF | TGTGCCAGCAGCTTAGTCGTAGAAGGGGAAGCTTTCTTT
. | TRBJ2-7 | TRBV6-1 | . | CASSRSAYEQYF | TGTGCCAGCAGTAGGTCAGCCTACGAGCAGTACTTC
. | TRBJ2-7 | TRBV12-3/TRBV12-4 | . | CASSTDSEQYF | TGTGCCAGCAGTACTGATAGCGAGCAGTACTTC
. | TRBJ2-3 | TRBV6-4 | . | CASSARNTDTQYF | TGTGCCAGCAGTGCCAGGAACACAGATACGCAGTATTTT
TRBD1 | TRBJ2-4 | TRBV4-2 | few | CASSHTGQGVSHSSAYF | TGTGCCAGCAGCCATACGGGACAGGGGGTTTCACATTCTTCCGCGTACTTC
TRBD2 | TRBJ2-5 | TRBV5-1 | few | CASRDSSGREETQYF | TGCGCCAGCAGGGATTCTAGCGGGAGGGAAGAGACCCAGTACTTC
. | TRBJ1-5 | TRBV4-3 | few | CASSRDLSDQPQHF | TGCGCCAGCAGCCGAGATCTATCAGATCAGCCCCAGCATTTT
. | TRBJ1-1 | TRBV29-1 | few | CSSLGIGTEAFF | TGCAGCAGCCTGGGTATAGGAACTGAAGCTTTCTTT